The TCR beta chain described here comes from a study of identical twins. Study results and caveats: Beta clonotypes that were abundant in cord blood contained fewer insertions, a pattern absent from memory repertoires. Weaker excess sharing between twins was seen in beta out-of-frame sequences.

TCRdb ran MiXCR on the 5' RACE reads and lists one entry per CDR3 protein. This sample yields 460,000 or so distinct CDR3 sequences, of which 13% to 15% are seen a single time; over 0.5% belongs to the top ten. Trimming removed 4 bases from V and 5 bases from J; junction bases left unmatched: 9. The CDR3 totals 15 residues. Germline-derived CDR1 and CDR2 are SGHRS and YFSETQ. This clonotype was detected a few times. Its antigen is as yet unknown. The same sample was also used in a study of yellow fever vaccine responses in identical twins.

The V gene is TRBV5-1, the J gene TRBJ2-1; 7 bases are shared with TRBD2. Input material: CD4+ T cells sorted from blood. The TCR was taken from a woman younger than 35 in good health. As DNA, the CDR3 is TGCGCCAGCAGCCCTCTTAGGGGAGGGGACAATGAGCAGTTCTTC. It encodes CASSPLRGGDNEQFF. Using reference TRBV5-1 and TRBJ2-1 for the parts outside the CDR3, the full variable domain is KAGVTQTPRYLIKTRGQQVTLSCSPISGHRSVSWYQQTPGQGLQFLFEYFSETQRNKGNFPGRFSGRQFSNSRSEMNVSTLELGDSALYLCASSPLRGGDNEQFFGPGTRLTVL.